This T cell receptor beta chain was recovered during a study of sequential checkpoint blockade in melanoma. Study-wide background: First-line arms were nivolumab then ipilimumab, or the reverse, randomized 1:1.

Documented treatment: randomized to nivolumab then ipilimumab (arm A) or the reverse (arm B). DNA-damaging chemotherapy had not been given to any patient beforehand. Live CD3+CD8+ CD19− CD56− cells were sorted from PBMCs. Using immunoSEQ multiplex PCR, the repertoire was profiled, and TCRdb retains in-frame clones only, with some absent. In the table there are under 25,000 clones, over 60% of which are singletons. This CDR3 region has 13 residues. Germline CDR1 SGHAT, CDR2 FQNNGV. Trimming removed 3 bases from V and 3 bases from J, with 8 bases in between. This receptor was obtained from a human donor with melanoma. The chain combines TRBV11-2 with TRBJ1-1; D gene unclear. Material: CD8+ T cells sorted from blood (inferred from file names), obtained from a patient given nivolumab and ipilimumab in sequence. CDR3 protein: CASSFFRDTEAFF. In nucleotides, the CDR3 is TGTGCCAGCAGCTTCTTCCGGGACACTGAAGCTTTCTTT. Combining the CDR3 with reference TRBV11-2 and TRBJ1-1 gives the whole variable domain EAGVAQSPRYKIIEKRQSVAFWCNPISGHATLYWYQQILGQGPKLLIQFQNNGVVDDSQLPKDRFSAERLKGVDSTLKIQPAKLEDSAVYLCASSFFRDTEAFFGQGTRLTVV.